A selection of T cell receptor beta chains follows, all from one sample in a study of blood T cell repertoires in COVID-19. Method: immunoSEQ multiplex PCR; TCRdb's copy keeps in-frame clones and lacks some. The sample has 150,000 to 200,000 clones; around 81% are singletons. The specimen sequenced was peripheral blood. The receptors were gathered from a man in his 70s who had recovered from COVID-19. Both conserved end residues are part of each CDR3. The order of the fields is clone size, J gene, V gene, D gene, CDR3 DNA, CDR3 protein. The D gene is left open where the match is weak. Not all rows give a size; the values are once, few, many and, for expanded clones, a class.

abundance: few; j_gene: TRBJ2-7; v_gene: TRBV5-5; d_gene: TRBD1; CDR3nt: TGTGCCAGCAGCTTTGACAGGGTGAGCTCCTACGAGCAGTACTTC; CDR3aa: CASSFDRVSSYEQYF
abundance: .; j_gene: TRBJ2-1; v_gene: TRBV9; d_gene: TRBD2; CDR3nt: TGTGCCAGCAGCGTAGGCCTAGCGGGAAATAATGAGCAGTTCTTC; CDR3aa: CASSVGLAGNNEQFF
abundance: .; j_gene: TRBJ1-1; v_gene: TRBV15; d_gene: .; CDR3nt: TGTGCCACCAGCAGAGATCTGGCAGGGATGAACACTGAAGCTTTCTTT; CDR3aa: CATSRDLAGMNTEAFF
abundance: .; j_gene: TRBJ1-6; v_gene: TRBV25-1; d_gene: .; CDR3nt: TGTGCCAGCAGTGAGGGGCTGGAACGATCCCTCCACTTT; CDR3aa: CASSEGLERSLHF
abundance: .; j_gene: TRBJ1-1; v_gene: TRBV7-9; d_gene: TRBD1; CDR3nt: TGTGCCAGCAGCCCTCAGGGGGATACTGAAGCTTTCTTT; CDR3aa: CASSPQGDTEAFF
abundance: .; j_gene: TRBJ2-2; v_gene: TRBV4-3; d_gene: TRBD2; CDR3nt: TGCGCCAGCAGCCAAGTAACGGGAGGCGGGACCGGGGAGCTGTTTTTT; CDR3aa: CASSQVTGGGTGELFF
abundance: .; j_gene: TRBJ2-5; v_gene: TRBV6-1; d_gene: .; CDR3nt: TGTGCCAGCAGTGATCCTTTGGAGACCCAGTACTTC; CDR3aa: CASSDPLETQYF
abundance: .; j_gene: TRBJ1-1; v_gene: TRBV5-4; d_gene: .; CDR3nt: TGTGCCAGCAGCTTGGGGCCTGACAGATTCACTGAAGCTTTCTTT; CDR3aa: CASSLGPDRFTEAFF
abundance: .; j_gene: TRBJ2-3; v_gene: TRBV5-1; d_gene: .; CDR3nt: TGCGCCAGCAGCTGGCAGGCCCTGGGCACAGATACGCAGTATTTT; CDR3aa: CASSWQALGTDTQYF
abundance: .; j_gene: TRBJ2-7; v_gene: TRBV27; d_gene: TRBD1; CDR3nt: TGTGCCAGCAGACTAAGTCCCGGGACAGAGTCCTACGAGCAGTACTTC; CDR3aa: CASRLSPGTESYEQYF
abundance: .; j_gene: TRBJ1-2; v_gene: TRBV5-4; d_gene: .; CDR3nt: TGTGCCAGCAGCGCCTCTCACGACAATAACCCTGGCTACACCTTC; CDR3aa: CASSASHDNNPGYTF
abundance: .; j_gene: TRBJ2-1; v_gene: TRBV7-6; d_gene: TRBD2; CDR3nt: TGTGCCAGCAGCCCCTCATCGACTAGCGTGATACCCCATGAGCAGTTCTTC; CDR3aa: CASSPSSTSVIPHEQFF
abundance: .; j_gene: TRBJ2-3; v_gene: TRBV9; d_gene: .; CDR3nt: TGTGCCAGCAGCGCACTCCTGACTACCACAGATACGCAGTATTTT; CDR3aa: CASSALLTTTDTQYF
abundance: .; j_gene: TRBJ2-2; v_gene: TRBV14; d_gene: TRBD2; CDR3nt: TGTGCCAGCAGTACCTTAGGACTAGTGGGAACCGGGGAGCTGTTTTTT; CDR3aa: CASSTLGLVGTGELFF
abundance: .; j_gene: TRBJ1-3; v_gene: TRBV5-5; d_gene: .; CDR3nt: TGTGCCAGCAGCCCTGACACACACTCTGGAAACACCATATATTTT; CDR3aa: CASSPDTHSGNTIYF
abundance: .; j_gene: TRBJ2-7; v_gene: TRBV20-1; d_gene: TRBD2; CDR3nt: TGCAGTGCTAGTAATGGCGGGAGCCCCTACGAGCAGTACTTC; CDR3aa: CSASNGGSPYEQYF
abundance: .; j_gene: TRBJ1-2; v_gene: TRBV6-2/TRBV6-3; d_gene: .; CDR3nt: TGTGCCAGCAGTTACGACAGCCGGGGCTACACCTTC; CDR3aa: CASSYDSRGYTF
abundance: few; j_gene: TRBJ1-2; v_gene: TRBV5-1; d_gene: .; CDR3nt: TGCGCCAGCAGCTTGGTTGCGGGAAACTATGGCTACACCTTC; CDR3aa: CASSLVAGNYGYTF
abundance: .; j_gene: TRBJ2-1; v_gene: TRBV6-2/TRBV6-3; d_gene: TRBD1; CDR3nt: TGTGCCAGCAGTTCCAGGGGGCCTTACTACAATGAGCAGTTCTTC; CDR3aa: CASSSRGPYYNEQFF
abundance: few; j_gene: TRBJ1-1; v_gene: TRBV9; d_gene: .; CDR3nt: TGTGCCAGCAGCGTATACAGCCTGAACACTGAAGCTTTCTTT; CDR3aa: CASSVYSLNTEAFF
abundance: .; j_gene: TRBJ2-5; v_gene: TRBV19; d_gene: .; CDR3nt: TGTGCCAGTAGCTCCCGAGGGCCAGGAGCTATTCAAGAGACCCAGTACTTC; CDR3aa: CASSSRGPGAIQETQYF
abundance: .; j_gene: TRBJ2-2; v_gene: TRBV24-1; d_gene: TRBD1; CDR3nt: TGTGCCACCAGTGATCCTCGACAGGGGTTGGACACCGGGGAGCTGTTTTTT; CDR3aa: CATSDPRQGLDTGELFF
abundance: once; j_gene: TRBJ2-7; v_gene: TRBV6-2/TRBV6-3; d_gene: TRBD2; CDR3nt: TGTGCCAGCAGTTACTCGGGACTAGCGGGGTCCTACGAGCAGTACTTC; CDR3aa: CASSYSGLAGSYEQYF
abundance: .; j_gene: TRBJ2-3; v_gene: TRBV11-2; d_gene: TRBD2; CDR3nt: TGTGCCAGCAGCTCGCGACTAGCGGGAACCACAGATACGCAGTATTTT; CDR3aa: CASSSRLAGTTDTQYF